This TCR beta chain was observed in a study of blood T cells in healthy people across ages (dated by TCRdb to about 2015). Describing the broader study: In model experiments, roughly one uniquely barcoded TCR beta cDNA molecule per two T cells was captured by template switching. Using deep sequencing normalized with unique cDNA molecular identifiers, the study measured how TCR beta repertoire diversity changes with age. The donors were divided into four age groups: young (average around 16 years), middle-aged (around 37), aged (approximately 62) and long-lived (about 90). To avoid experimental bias, donors of different ages were distributed randomly across sequencing lanes. For two donors (one aged 18 to 30 and one aged 80 or older), the study analyzed two additional independent replicas of 1 million unique cDNA reads from the same blood draw.

On this clonotype itself: This receptor's antigen is unknown. Qualities for individual bases were not recorded, and no much larger clone is one base off.

The donors were some 39 Caucasian individuals from Russia, aged 6 to 90 years, who were systemically healthy. Ten milliliters of peripheral blood were collected from each donor into EDTA-treated Vacutainer tubes. Ficoll-Paque density-gradient centrifugation was used to isolate PBMCs, with at least 6 million per sample. Total RNA, at least 6 micrograms per sample, was extracted from PBMCs with Trizol reagent. For every donor, an aliquot of PBMCs went through flow cytometry to measure the percentages of naive CD45RAhigh/CD27high T cells. Library generation was performed with 5' RACE. The instrument was an Illumina HiSeq 2500. A second PCR of 7 to 11 cycles was performed with a sample-barcoded 5' primer and a J-beta primer mix. Each TCR beta cDNA molecule received a unique molecular identifier from a template-switch 5' adaptor carrying 12 random nucleotides. At least 2.5 million CDR3-containing paired-end reads were obtained from each sample. The Mint cDNA synthesis kit, primed by a TRBC-specific oligonucleotide, was used to synthesize first-strand cDNA from all RNA. After uracil-DNA glycosylase treatment, a first 18-cycle PCR used universal primers M1SS and BC2_uni_R on all cDNA. The paper's processing steps were these. For normalization, 1 million high-quality reads, each with a distinct molecular identifier, were randomly selected from each sample. Reads with shared molecular identifiers were discarded instead of being binned into consensus sequences. MiTCR, with a Q25 quality threshold and the strictest error-elimination algorithm, was used for CDR3 identification, clonotype clustering and error correction. Lower-bound total TCR beta diversity was estimated with a nonparametric unseen species model using Euler transformation. TCRdb itself trimmed the public reads at Q25 with fastp, ran MiXCR and retained productive beta chains. Every entry covers one CDR3 protein and lists the most common genes and DNA from its rows. The authors' filters were not applied to this entry. The sample table holds about 730,000 distinct CDR3 sequences, of which roughly 47% were seen once. The ten largest account for 20% to 25% of the sample.

Results and caveats for the whole study, not just this receptor: Because profiling used bulk unsorted PBMCs, naive and antigen-experienced compartments could not be compared conclusively. Estimates of total diversity based on one million sequenced T cells were considered lower bounds and underestimates. Compared with the aged group, the long-lived group had more naive CD4+ T cells, fewer expanded clones and increased TCR diversity, a pattern suggesting age selection. As age increased, observed TCR beta diversity per million T cells dropped in a roughly linear way, and a significant reduction was already evident by age approximately 40. Donor CMV infection status was unknown, potentially confounding age-related changes in expanded clonotypes. There was a strong correlation between observed TCR beta diversity and the percentage of naive T cells measured by flow cytometry.

Sequences SGHTA (CDR1) and FQGNSA (CDR2) are obtained from the germline V gene. The V and J ends are trimmed by 5 bases and 0 bases, leaving 14 bases between them. Measured from the cysteine to the phenylalanine, the CDR3 is 15 residues long. Just the 45-base CDR3 DNA is kept, in frame starting at base 1. Sequenced input: blood. The V and J genes are TRBV7-2 and TRBJ2-7; the D gene is possibly TRBD1 or TRBD2, with 6 bases matching each. This receptor was taken from a woman aged 55-70 years in good health. CDR3 loop: CASSPSPGASYEQYF. The nucleotide sequence is TGTGCCAGCAGCCCCTCGCCGGGGGCCTCCTACGAGCAGTACTTC.